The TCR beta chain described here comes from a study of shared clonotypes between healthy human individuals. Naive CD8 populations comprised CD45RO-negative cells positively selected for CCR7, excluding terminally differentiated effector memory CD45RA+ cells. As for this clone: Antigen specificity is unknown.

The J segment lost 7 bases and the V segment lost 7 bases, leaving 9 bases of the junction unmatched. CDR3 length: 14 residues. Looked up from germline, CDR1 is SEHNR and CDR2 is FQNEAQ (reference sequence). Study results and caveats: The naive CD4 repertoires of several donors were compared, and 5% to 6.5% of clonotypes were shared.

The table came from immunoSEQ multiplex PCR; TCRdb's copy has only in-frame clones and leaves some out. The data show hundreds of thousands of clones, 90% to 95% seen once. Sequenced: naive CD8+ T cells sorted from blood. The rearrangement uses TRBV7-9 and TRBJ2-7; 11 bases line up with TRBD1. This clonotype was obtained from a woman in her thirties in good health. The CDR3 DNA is TGTGCCAGCACCCTCGATTGGGACAGGGGGGAGCAGTACTTC. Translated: CASTLDWDRGEQYF.